The present TCR beta chain was sequenced within a study of cytomegalovirus exposure and HLA in healthy donors (TCRdb year 2017). Notes on the research overall: In an earlier analysis of some 550 of the donors, 250 to 350 Gb of sequence data and 100 million or so unique TCR beta sequences from roughly 180 million T cells were reported. In an earlier analysis of 587 of the donors, high-throughput TCR beta sequencing was used to judge whether each TCR beta V gene segment behaved as functional or pseudogenic. The study aimed to test whether cataloging public T cell receptors could reveal signatures of past pathogen exposure. The genetic ancestry cluster associated with self-reported Caucasian donors included over 65% of the 300 to 400 genotyped donors. Typing coverage varied by locus: 629-630 donors for A, B, C, DRB1 and DQB1; more than 500 for DQA1; around 570 for DPA1; 450 to 480 for DPB1. Donor age, sex, ethnicity and CMV serostatus were compiled together with the repertoire data. Approximately 310 gigabases of sequencing data and roughly 90 million unique TCR sequences were included in an early release covering several hundred HLA-typed donors. Among around 400 genotyped donors of the cohort, an average of approximately 200,000 unique TCR beta nucleotide sequences was sequenced per donor, of which about 19% were non-productive. Along with the roughly 710-subject first cohort, a separate validation cohort of around 120 different subjects was used. All discovery cohort repertoires had been generated using a single sequencing platform. HLA typing included class I and class II loci at four-digit resolution. About 5 DR-DQ haplotypes were handled as single units for association and clustering, since linkage in the cohort was strong. A later genetic analysis took genome-wide SNP genotypes for about 65% of the roughly 670 donors and used that subset as a discovery cohort. The later analysis used no new phenotypic data to find candidate immune exposures, relying instead on TCR beta sequences and their occurrence across donors. The T cell repertoires of several hundred subjects were profiled by immunosequencing and related to cytomegalovirus serostatus. A later analysis re-examined previously published TCR beta repertoires from 500 to 700 donors and added high-resolution HLA genotyping to investigate patterns of TCR occurrence. The study combined high-throughput TCR immunosequencing, statistical association of individual TCRs with disease status, and machine learning to predict cytomegalovirus infection status. Study-level results and caveats: Three of the identified cytomegalovirus-associated TCR beta chains were confirmed in vitro to be specific for cytomegalovirus antigens. Because counts were too low, 15 to 20 rarely observed V segments, including chromosome 9 orphons, were excluded from the earlier analysis of several hundred of the donors. At a false discovery rate of 0.05, a later analysis linked under 20,000 TCR beta sequences to specific HLA alleles. HLA typing was unavailable for some donors at each locus, so association tests used only the typed subset. This cohort had only TCR beta chains sequenced, and the lack of alpha or paired-chain data limited which features could be detected. Correlated functional status among segregating V segments might be attributable to linkage disequilibrium, but an unknown experimental factor could not be ruled out. According to a later analysis, parvovirus B19, influenza, CMV and Epstein-Barr virus appeared linked to several top co-occurrence clusters. According to the authors, the approach could potentially be generalized to other disease states and immunological phenotypes. A later genetic analysis associated a missense DCLRE1C variant with V-gene and J-gene trimming of TCR beta chains, and an independent cohort replicated the association. Compared with the approximately 700-donor mean, donors in an Asian-associated ancestry cluster had fewer N-insertions in productive TCRs, according to a later genetic analysis. Compared with equally common non-associated chains, HLA-associated TCR beta chains in a later analysis were more clonally expanded and had lower generation probabilities. Cytomegalovirus status was reported to be diagnosed by the classifier with high specificity and sensitivity in both the original and validation cohorts. A further reported finding was that TCR beta sequences accurately predicted the HLA-A and HLA-B alleles for most subjects in the first cohort. Some IMGT-functional V segments, including TRBV6-2 and TRBV6-3, could not be distinguished by the 87-base-pair reads and were therefore excluded. The presence/absence analyses assumed that sequencing depth was roughly uniform across donors, and that assumption may not be true. Broadly in line with IMGT annotations, most TCR beta V segments showed up in productive rearrangements about 90% or about 30% of the time in an earlier analysis of under 700 of the donors. In a later analysis, the rate of TCR association differed among HLA loci, with DRB1 alleles having the most associated TCRs and HLA-C alleles having the fewest. Strong co-occurrence of HLA alleles, especially DR and DQ, made assigning TCR associations to individual alleles difficult. A cluster of highly shared sequence variants was judged likely to represent a technical artifact of the sequencing pipeline. A later analysis found that most CMV-associated TCR beta chains appeared HLA-restricted, with HLA associations seemingly driven largely by CMV exposure. The study gave a list of under 200 TCR beta chains associated with cytomegalovirus. CMV serostatus was the only immune exposure information available for the cohort. While some public TCRs were present in many individuals, most TCR sequences turned up only very rarely across donors.

The germline V and J ends show losses of 1 base and 7 bases respectively, and no gene match explains 7 bases of the junction. CDR1 and CDR2, per the germline V gene, are SGHAT and FQNNGV. The CDR3 starts with the cysteine, ends with the phenylalanine, and has 15 residues. Only the CDR3 portion is preserved as DNA: 45 bases, with reading frame beginning at the first base. The cohort was made up of 666 healthy bone marrow donors. Cohort members were all nominally healthy when sampled, although unrecorded immune exposures were likely present. The donor was CMV seronegative and was included in the group of a few hundred seronegative cohort members. Every donor gave a peripheral blood sample, and the peripheral blood mononuclear cells from that sample were used for TCR beta sequencing. Genomic DNA was extracted from the blood cell samples with the Qiagen DNeasy Blood Extraction Kit. Receptor libraries were prepared by the immunoSEQ multiplex PCR assay. For the multiplex PCR, a mixture combining 60 forward primers for TCR Vbeta segments and 13 reverse primers for TCR Jbeta segments was used. A multiplex PCR assay on genomic DNA amplified the CDR3 region of rearranged TCR beta genes. Amplified TCR beta libraries were sequenced as 87-base-pair reads on the Illumina HiSeq System. Per the source publication's procedure: A later analysis tallied 80 million to 95 million unique TCR beta chains across the 666 repertoires, and some 10 million of those chains were shared by two or more donors. Raw reads were error-corrected and collapsed into unique sequences by a nearest-neighbor algorithm in which closely related sequences were merged to remove PCR and sequencing errors. V, D and J gene segments were assigned by aligning CDR3 sequences to IMGT reference sequences. For a sequence to be retained, a match of at least six nucleotides was required to both a V gene segment and a J gene segment. A rearrangement counted as productive if the CDR3 had no stop codons and remained in frame with V and J, and every other rearrangement counted as non-productive. Following IMGT convention, CDR3 was defined as the stretch from the second conserved V-encoded cysteine up to the conserved J-encoded phenylalanine. The earlier analysis of 587 of the donors excluded any sequence lacking an unambiguous match to a single V gene segment. In an earlier analysis of approximately 560 of the donors, a V segment was called functional when productive rearrangements were above 56.7%, and segregating when the standard deviation between donors exceeded 5%. A statistical classification framework was built to diagnose cytomegalovirus status from the catalog of TCR beta chain sequences. A later analysis assigned V and J genes by comparing TCR nucleotide sequences with IMGT/GENE-DB human TR gene sequences. The TCRdist pipeline was used in a later analysis to assign CDR3 sequences and most-parsimonious VDJ recombination scenarios. A later analysis defined each TCR beta chain by its CDR3 amino acid sequence plus V-gene family, and excluded reads lacking a unique V-gene family. As a way to deal with suspected cross-contamination and a sequencing artifact, a later analysis dropped approximately 590 nucleotide sequences that were highly shared and had low generation probability. In a later analysis, a clonal expansion index was calculated for each public chain from normalized within-repertoire ranks of inferred template counts. Generation probabilities in a later analysis came from a VDJ recombination model fitted to out-of-frame rearrangements, and those results were checked against IGoR. In a later analysis, hypergeometric tests were used to score TCR-TCR, TCR-HLA and TCR-CMV co-occurrence, with a repertoire-size bias correction applied to TCR pairs. False discovery rates were estimated in a later analysis by permuting HLA or CMV assignments 20 times. A later analysis grouped co-occurring TCRs with DBSCAN, adding TCRdist sequence similarity when clustering within HLA-allele-positive subsets. For co-occurrence clustering, repertoires with fewer than 30,000 or more than 120,000 public chains were excluded, along with roughly five repertoires with anomalous nucleotide sharing. Imported from immuneACCESS, the table was reduced by TCRdb to in-frame sequences with V and J called. These copies leave out some clones; in studies compared against another copy, an unresolved V gene accounts for under half, and the cause of the remainder is not known. V and J calls and clone size come straight from that table; D and trimming were deduced from the DNA. The sample includes about 200,000 clones, with roughly 85% observed a single time. About 2.5% of the sample rests with the top ten.

On this clone: Its antigen specificity is not known. Base qualities are not at hand, and no much larger clone is one base apart.

The material sequenced was PBMCs. The clonotype originates from a woman in her forties or fifties in good health and CMV-seronegative. The rearranged segments are TRBV11-2 and TRBJ1-2; 9 bases in the middle match TRBD1. The CDR3 reads as follows: CASSLGTGAARGYTF. In nucleotide form, the sequence is TGTGCCAGCAGCTTAGGGACAGGGGCCGCGCGTGGCTACACCTTC.